What follows describes a single T cell receptor beta chain. These data belong to a study of Ad26.COV2.S vaccination and SARS-CoV-2 variants. Here immunoSEQ multiplex PCR was the method, and the copy in TCRdb shows in-frame clones only, minus some. The sample has more than 150,000 clones; approximately 88% are singletons. Sequences were derived from peripheral blood, sampled after recovery from COVID-19. The TCR was taken from a human donor who had recovered from COVID-19.

CDR3 region: CASSRPLAASYNEQFF. Written as DNA, the CDR3 is TGTGCCAGCAGCCGCCCTCTAGCGGCCTCCTACAATGAGCAGTTCTTC. This chain connects TRBV3-1 (or the pseudogene TRBV3-2) to TRBJ2-1; TRBD2 matches at 7 bases. The length of the CDR3 is 16 residues. CDR1 and CDR2 from the germline V gene are LGHDT and YNNKEL (reference sequence). After removal of 4 bases from V and 0 bases from J, the junction contained 6 bases not matched to a gene.